What follows are 10 T cell receptor beta chains derived from one specimen sequenced in a study of shared clonotypes between healthy human individuals. Data came from immunoSEQ multiplex PCR; TCRdb stores just in-frame clones and leaves some out. This sample has about 92,000 clones, with roughly three quarters found just once. The source material was memory CD8+ T cells sorted from blood. Subset given: CD45RO+ cells pooled with CCR7-negative TemRA cells. These receptors came from a man aged 25 to 45 in good health.

The CDR3 DNA is TGCGCCAGCAGACTCGGGAGCCACAATGAGCAGTTCTTC. It specifies CASRLGSHNEQFF. The chain recombines TRBV4-1 with TRBJ2-1; tentatively, D is TRBD2 (6 bases). Germline loops: CDR1 MGHRA, CDR2 YSYEKL. The CDR3 is made up of 13 amino acids. Trimming shortened V by 6 bases and J by 5 bases, and 11 bases separated the two germline ends.

As to this clone: Compared with germline, one end of the junction differs, possibly owing to a read error. The chain carries TRBV7-2 and TRBJ1-2; 8 bases line up with TRBD1. The CDR3 has 14 amino acids. CDR1 and CDR2 (germline): SGHTA, FQGNSA. The CDR3 DNA sequence: TGTGCCAGCAGCTGGGGACAGGAAGCTGAAAAAGGCAACTTC. Its protein product is CASSWGQEAEKGNF.

The genes are TRBV27 and TRBJ2-7; either TRBD1 or TRBD2 may fit D (7 bases each). Germline values: CDR1 MNHEY, CDR2 SMNVEV (reference sequence). Between the trimmed V and J ends, which lost 7 bases and 4 bases, there was a span of 23 bases. This CDR3 region has 16 residues. CDR3 amino acids: CASKPSRGGRFYEQYF. Written as DNA, the CDR3 is TGTGCCAGCAAACCTAGCAGGGGGGGGCGCTTTTACGAGCAGTACTTC.

The chain uses TRBV7-6 and TRBJ2-3; TRBD2 aligns across 8 bases. This CDR3 region has 13 residues. The V segment lost 4 bases and the J segment 10 bases; nucleotides outside the gene matches: 7. Germline values: CDR1 SGHVS, CDR2 FNYEAQ. The DNA of the CDR3 is TGTGCCAGCAGCTCGATTATAGCGGGATCGCAGTATTTT. It specifies CASSSIIAGSQYF.

The chain combines TRBV7-2 with TRBJ2-1; no definite D call. The V end lost 2 bases, the J end lost 7 bases, and 9 bases lay between the germline ends. Looked up from germline, CDR1 is SGHTA and CDR2 is FQGNSA. The CDR3 runs 13 residues. The CDR3 loop is CASSLSALNEQFF. The CDR3 DNA sequence: TGTGCCAGCAGCTTATCTGCGTTAAATGAGCAGTTCTTC. Full variable domain (missing parts from reference TRBV7-2 and TRBJ2-1): GAGVSQSPSNKVTEKGKDVELRCDPISGHTALYWYRQSLGQGLEFLIYFQGNSAPDKSGLPSDRFSAERTGGSVSTLTIQRTQQEDSAVYLCASSLSALNEQFFGPGTRLTVL.

The chain couples TRBV4-3 to TRBJ2-2; 10 nucleotides align to TRBD1. Germline lookup yields CDR1 LGHNA and CDR2 YSLEER. J lost 7 bases, V lost 0 bases, and 5 bases had no gene match. The CDR3 is 16 residues long. CDR3 loop: CASSQETGGVGGELFF. The DNA of the CDR3 is TGCGCCAGCAGCCAAGAGACAGGGGGCGTCGGCGGGGAGCTGTTTTTT.

The genes are TRBV30 and TRBJ2-7, with a weak D call TRBD2 (6 bases). This CDR3 spans 17 amino acids. The V and J ends lost 6 bases and 0 bases respectively, with 24 bases between them. Per the germline V gene, CDR1 is GTSNPN and CDR2 is SVGIG (reference sequence). CDR3 protein: CACSRLGEERVSYEQYF. The CDR3 DNA sequence: TGTGCCTGTTCCCGTCTGGGGGAGGAAAGGGTCTCCTACGAGCAGTACTTC.

The chain links TRBV6-5 to TRBJ2-1, with D possibly matching TRBD2 (5 bases). Trimming removed 4 bases from V and 4 bases from J, with 17 bases in between. Germline V gene sequence: CDR1 MNHEY, CDR2 SVGAGI. This CDR3 is 16 amino acids long. CDR3 DNA: TGTGCCAGCAGTTCCCCTAGCCTAAAGCTATACAATGAGCAGTTCTTC. This sequence encodes CASSSPSLKLYNEQFF.

The rearrangement links TRBV29-1 to TRBJ2-7; the D call may be TRBD1 or TRBD2 (5 bases each). Germline lookup yields CDR1 SQVTM and CDR2 ANQGSEA. V gave up 0 bases and J gave up 13 bases, with 19 bases separating them. The CDR3 runs to 13 residues. The CDR3 DNA reads as TGCAGCGTTGAAGATCTTGGACGGGGCGCAAAATACTTC. It translates to CSVEDLGRGAKYF.

This rearrangement joins TRBV7-2 to TRBJ1-2; TRBD1 matches at 11 bases. The V gene end was trimmed by 0 bases and the J gene end by 8 bases; junction bases not matched to a gene: 2. CDR3 size: 14 residues. CDR1 is SGHTA and CDR2 is FQGNSA in the germline V gene. The CDR3 DNA reads TGTGCCAGCAGCTTAGCCTGGGACAGGGGGGGCTACACCTTC. This gives the protein CASSLAWDRGGYTF.